These 11 T cell receptor beta chains share one sample of origin, sequenced in a study of shared clonotypes between healthy human individuals. The protocol was immunoSEQ multiplex PCR, while the TCRdb copy is restricted to in-frame clones and leaves out a portion. The table includes nearly 500,000 clones, over 65% detected once. Input material: PBMCs. The origin of the receptors is a woman aged 40 to 49 in good health. Some clones in this sample may be carry-over from other donors' samples.

CDR3 nucleotides: TGTGCCAGCAGAACTAGCGGGATATCCCAAGAGACCCAGTACTTC. As protein: CASRTSGISQETQYF. This chain joins TRBV7-9 and TRBJ2-5; 10 bases agree with TRBD2. V lost 6 bases and J lost 1; bases outside the gene matches: 5. This CDR3 has 15 amino acids. Germline-derived CDR1 and CDR2 are SEHNR and FQNEAQ (reference sequence).

This CDR3 reads CASSMRQGYNQPQHF. DNA for the CDR3: TGTGCCAGTAGTATGAGACAGGGCTACAATCAGCCCCAGCATTTT. The chain is built from TRBV19 and TRBJ1-5, with TRBD1 identical over 7 bases. The length of the CDR3 is 15 residues. J lost 3 bases, V lost 3 bases, and 5 bases had no gene match. The germline CDR1 and CDR2 sequences are LNHDA and SQIVND (reference sequence).

On this clone: A much larger clone lies a single base off, so this may be a read error. CDR3 protein: CAGSVGVSEATGELFF. The CDR3 DNA follows: TGTGCCGGCAGCGTAGGGGTTAGCGAGGCCACCGGGGAGCTGTTTTTT. The J gene is TRBJ2-2, the V gene TRBV9; D is tentatively TRBD1 or TRBD2 (5 bases each). CDR1 is SGDLS, CDR2 YYNGEE, per germline. CDR3 size: 16 residues. Complete variable domain (other parts from reference TRBV9 and TRBJ2-2): DSGVTQTPKHLITATGQRVTLRCSPRSGDLSVYWYQQSLDQGLQFLIQYYNGEERAKGNILERFSAQQFPDLHSELNLSSLELGDSALYFCAGSVGVSEATGELFFGEGSRLTVL.

CDR3 sequence: CASCYRGRDQPQHF. CDR3 bases: TGTGCCAGCTGCTACAGGGGGCGGGATCAGCCCCAGCATTTT. The chain has TRBV6-1 and TRBJ1-5, with 9 bases matching TRBD1. Germline V gives CDR1 MNHNS, CDR2 SASEGT. The CDR3 spans 14 residues. J gave up 5 bases and V 8 bases, and 7 bases lay outside the gene matches.

The chain couples TRBV2 to TRBJ1-5; D is undetermined. Germline V gene data show CDR1 as SNHLY and CDR2 as FYNNEI. The V gene lost 4 bases and the J gene lost 3 bases, with 10 bases spanning the gap. This CDR3 contains 14 residues. CDR3 residues: CASSAQSYNQPQHF. The CDR3 DNA reads as TGTGCCAGCAGTGCACAATCGTACAATCAGCCCCAGCATTTT.

This rearrangement joins TRBV28 to TRBJ2-7; a possible D gene is TRBD1 (6 bases). The CDR3 loop spans 15 amino acids. V was shortened by 1 base and J by 4 bases, with 14 bases between the two germline ends. The germline CDR1 and CDR2 sequences are MDHEN and SYDVKM. The chain's CDR3 is CASSLSGEYLYEQYF. The CDR3, as DNA: TGTGCCAGCAGTTTATCAGGGGAATATTTGTACGAGCAGTACTTC.

Concerning this clone itself: The same CDR3 can be traced to other DNA sequences in this sample. The genes are TRBV7-2 and TRBJ2-7; D not resolved. The CDR3 loop spans 13 amino acids. Per germline, CDR1 SGHTA and CDR2 FQGNSA. V dropped 2 bases and J dropped 4 bases, with 9 bases sitting between them. CDR3 coding DNA: TGTGCCAGCAGCTTAAGTGGGCCGTACGAGCAGTACTTC. Protein: CASSLSGPYEQYF.

Turning to this clone: One end of the junction does not line up with germline, which may come from a read error. V usage is TRBV5-4 and J usage is TRBJ2-3, with 8 positions matching TRBD2. Per germline, CDR1 SGHNT and CDR2 YYREEE (reference sequence). CDR3 length: 16 residues. The CDR3 is CASSIVGRTSRDTQYF. As DNA, the CDR3 is TGTGCCAGCAGCATCGTGGGAAGGACTAGCAGAGATACGCAGTATTTT.

This clone was seen only once. V and J are TRBV10-3 and TRBJ1-1; 10 nucleotides align to TRBD1. The germline V gene has CDR1 ENHRY and CDR2 SYGVKD. The CDR3 loop spans 14 amino acids. V shed 6 bases, J shed 1 base, and the junction held 2 bases outside the gene matches. CDR3 sequence: CAISRQGANTEAFF. DNA of the CDR3: TGTGCCATCAGCCGACAGGGGGCGAACACTGAAGCTTTCTTT.

J is TRBJ1-1 and V is TRBV6-1; 7 positions agree with TRBD1. With V trimmed by 6 bases and J by 3 bases, 4 bases remained unmatched. This CDR3 spans 13 amino acids. From germline, CDR1 is MNHNS and CDR2 SASEGT. CDR3: CASSTTGDTEAFF. The DNA for the CDR3 is TGTGCCAGCAGCACAACAGGGGACACTGAAGCTTTCTTT.

This clone was found a few times. This may arise from a read error, as a much more abundant clone is one base away. The sample carries other DNA sequences with the same CDR3. The rearrangement links TRBV28 to TRBJ2-7, with unresolved D. CDR1 and CDR2 (germline): MDHEN, SYDVKM. The V and J ends lost 3 bases and 2 bases respectively, with 2 bases between them. The CDR3 has 11 residues. The CDR3 region has the DNA TGTGCCAGCAGTTTCACCTACGAGCAGTACTTC. It translates to CASSFTYEQYF.